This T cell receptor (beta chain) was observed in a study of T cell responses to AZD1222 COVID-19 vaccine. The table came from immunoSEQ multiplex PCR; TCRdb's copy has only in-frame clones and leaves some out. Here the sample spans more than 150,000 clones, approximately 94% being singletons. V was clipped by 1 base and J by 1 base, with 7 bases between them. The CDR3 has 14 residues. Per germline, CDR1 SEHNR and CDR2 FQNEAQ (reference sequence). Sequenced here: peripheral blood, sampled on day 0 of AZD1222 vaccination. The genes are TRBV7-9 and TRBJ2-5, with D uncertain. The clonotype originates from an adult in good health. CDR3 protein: CASSLGSAQETQYF. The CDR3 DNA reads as TGTGCCAGCAGCTTAGGGTCAGCCCAAGAGACCCAGTACTTC. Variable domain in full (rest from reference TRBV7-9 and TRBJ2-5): DTGVSQNPRHKITKRGQNVTFRCDPISEHNRLYWYRQTLGQGPEFLTYFQNEAQLEKSRLLSDRFSAERPKGSFSTLEIQRTEQGDSAMYLCASSLGSAQETQYFGPGTRLLVL.